This section outlines one T cell receptor beta chain sequence together with its context. Its cognate antigen is unknown. Here immunoSEQ multiplex PCR was the method, and the copy in TCRdb shows in-frame clones only, minus some. The data contain about 45,000 clones, roughly 93% of them singletons. This sample stems from a study of OX40 agonist ivuxolimab in advanced cancers. The CDR3 loop spans 16 amino acids. The V and J ends lost 0 bases and 2 bases respectively, with 15 bases between them. Germline loops: CDR1 SGDLS, CDR2 YYNGEE. Study-wide findings and caveats: The mean number of expanded clones was higher in CD8+ T cells than in CD4+.

This TCR derives from an adult with an advanced solid tumor such as melanoma, head and neck, liver or kidney cancer. This sample comprised CD4+ or CD8+ T cells sorted from blood, obtained in a trial of the OX40 agonist ivuxolimab. The gene calls are TRBV9 and TRBJ2-7; tentative D call: TRBD2 (6 bases). This CDR3 reads CASSVAGVGRPYEQYF. The CDR3 DNA reads as TGTGCCAGCAGCGTAGCAGGAGTTGGGAGGCCCTACGAGCAGTACTTC.